This T cell receptor beta chain was identified during a study of metastatic and nonmetastatic thyroid tumors (dated by TCRdb to the early 2020s). General notes on the study: Repertoires from peripheral blood and from tumor or nodule tissue samples of malignant and benign thyroid patients were compared.

Preparation of the library involved PCR. The sample was run on an Illumina HiSeq 4000. High-throughput sequencing was used to profile the TCR beta-chain CDR3 region of each patient. The original methods were these. The researchers built a classifier to tell apart papillary thyroid cancer patients with distant metastasis, based on CDR3 differences among clinicopathological groups. Repertoire diversity was assessed with the Shannon index, and tumor-blood repertoire similarity with the Morisita-Horn index. Clones were called with MiXCR by TCRdb after fastp trimmed the public reads at Q25, and only in-frame beta chains were retained. These V and J calls derive from TCRdb rather than the authors' analysis. This sample lists about 21,000 clones; approximately 16% were detected once. 20% to 25% of the sample is held by the ten biggest clonotypes. V is shortened by 4 bases, J by 0 bases, and the region joining them spans 13 bases. CDR1 DFQATT and CDR2 SNEGSKA are derived from the germline V gene (reference sequence). From cysteine to phenylalanine, the CDR3 is 15 amino acids long. Only the CDR3 DNA stays, 45 bases, in frame from base 1.

None of the patients had been given any treatment before thyroid surgery. Using T-cell receptor beta sequencing, the study looked back at clinical samples from patients collected from the early 2010s to the late 2010s. Results the study describes overall, beyond this receptor: TCR beta diversity was reported as significantly higher in malignant tumors than in benign nodules, in both blood and tumor samples.

This clone was detected many times. Its antigen is still unknown. There are no base qualities to consult, and no much larger clone falls within one base. This chain is built from TRBV20-1 and TRBJ1-5; the D segment cannot be called with confidence. Specimen: blood. This receptor was obtained from a male donor with papillary thyroid cancer or a benign thyroid nodule (not recorded which). Some clones in this sample may be carry-over from other donors' samples. The nucleotide sequence reads TGCAGTGCTACCCCCCAGCCAAATAGCAATCAGCCCCAGCATTTT. This encodes CSATPQPNSNQPQHF.